This TCR beta chain was recovered during a study of human T cells and chemical hapten exposure. The time point is: pre-sensitization, week 0. The treatment is: therapeutic diphenylcyclopropenone sensitization with weekly scalp DPC. Donation of samples came from alopecia patients who were 18 to 70 years old and suitable for DPC. The CDR3 covers 16 residues. V lost 0 bases to trimming and J lost 5 bases, with 15 bases between them. CDR1 ENHRY and CDR2 SYGVKD come from the germline V gene. MiXCR, run by TCRdb on the RACE reads, gives a single entry per CDR3 protein. This sample yields around 300,000 distinct CDR3 sequences, of which around 7.7% are seen a single time; 1.2% belongs to the top ten.

This TCR came from a man aged 18 to 29 with alopecia areata. Some clones in this sample may be carry-over from other donors' samples. The rearrangement uses TRBV10-3 and TRBJ2-3, with a weak D call TRBD2 (6 bases). Sequenced here: whole blood, sampled in connection with sensitization to the hapten diphenylcyclopropenone (DPC). The CDR3 here is CAISESVTGGKDTQYF. The CDR3 region has the DNA TGTGCCATCAGTGAGTCGGTCACCGGGGGAAAAGATACGCAGTATTTT.